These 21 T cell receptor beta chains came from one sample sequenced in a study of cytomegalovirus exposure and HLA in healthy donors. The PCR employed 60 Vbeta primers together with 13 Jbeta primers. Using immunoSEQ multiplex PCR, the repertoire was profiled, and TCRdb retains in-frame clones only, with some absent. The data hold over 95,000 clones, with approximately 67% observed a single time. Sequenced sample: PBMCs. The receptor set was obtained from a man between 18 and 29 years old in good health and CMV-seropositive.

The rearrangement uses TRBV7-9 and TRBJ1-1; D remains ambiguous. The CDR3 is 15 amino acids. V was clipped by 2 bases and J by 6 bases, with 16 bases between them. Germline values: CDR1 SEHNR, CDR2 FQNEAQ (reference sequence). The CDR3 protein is CASSLPGAIAAEAFF. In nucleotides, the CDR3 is TGTGCCAGCAGCTTACCGGGAGCCATCGCAGCTGAAGCTTTCTTT.

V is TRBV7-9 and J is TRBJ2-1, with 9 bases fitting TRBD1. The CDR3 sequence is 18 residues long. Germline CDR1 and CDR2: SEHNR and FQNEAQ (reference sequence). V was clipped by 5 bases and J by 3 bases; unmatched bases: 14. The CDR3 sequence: CASSPPGTGSIYYNEQFF. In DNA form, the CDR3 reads TGTGCCAGCAGCCCCCCCGGGACAGGGTCCATTTACTACAATGAGCAGTTCTTC.

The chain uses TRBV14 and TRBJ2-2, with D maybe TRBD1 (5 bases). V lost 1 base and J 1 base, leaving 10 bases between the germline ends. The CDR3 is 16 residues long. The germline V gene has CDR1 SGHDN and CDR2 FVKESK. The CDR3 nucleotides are TGTGCCAGCAGCCAAGTCTCAGGGTTGAACACCGGGGAGCTGTTTTTT. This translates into CASSQVSGLNTGELFF.

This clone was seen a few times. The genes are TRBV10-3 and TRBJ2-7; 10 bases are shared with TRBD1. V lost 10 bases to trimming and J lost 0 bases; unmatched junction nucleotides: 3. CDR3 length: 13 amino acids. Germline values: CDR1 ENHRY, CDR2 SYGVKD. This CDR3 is CATWTGGSYEQYV. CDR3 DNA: TGTGCCACCTGGACAGGGGGCTCCTACGAGCAGTACGTC.

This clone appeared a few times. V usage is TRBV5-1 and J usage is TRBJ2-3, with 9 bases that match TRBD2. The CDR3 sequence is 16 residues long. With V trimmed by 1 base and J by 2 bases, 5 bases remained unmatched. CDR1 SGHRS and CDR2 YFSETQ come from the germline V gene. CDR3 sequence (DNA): TGCGCCAGCAGCTTGTTCCCTAGCGGGGACACAGATACGCAGTATTTT. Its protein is CASSLFPSGDTDTQYF.

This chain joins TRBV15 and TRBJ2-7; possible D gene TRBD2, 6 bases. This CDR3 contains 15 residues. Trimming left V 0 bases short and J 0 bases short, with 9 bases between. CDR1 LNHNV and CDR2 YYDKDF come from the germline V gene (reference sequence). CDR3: CATSRDWTTSYEQYV. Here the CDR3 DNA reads TGTGCCACCAGCAGAGATTGGACTACCTCCTACGAGCAGTACGTC.

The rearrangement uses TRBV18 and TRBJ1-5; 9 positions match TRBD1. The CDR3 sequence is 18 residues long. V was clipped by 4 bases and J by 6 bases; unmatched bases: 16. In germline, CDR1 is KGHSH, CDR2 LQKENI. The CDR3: CASSRYSQGAQSGQPQHF. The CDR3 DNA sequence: TGTGCCAGCTCACGCTACTCACAGGGGGCGCAGTCCGGTCAGCCCCAGCATTTT.

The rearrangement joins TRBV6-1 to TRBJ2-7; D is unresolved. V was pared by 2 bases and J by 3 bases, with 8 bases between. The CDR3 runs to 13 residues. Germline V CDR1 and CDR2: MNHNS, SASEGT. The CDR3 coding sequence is TGTGCCAGCAGTGAATCCCCGGGCTACGAGCAGTACTTC. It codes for CASSESPGYEQYF.

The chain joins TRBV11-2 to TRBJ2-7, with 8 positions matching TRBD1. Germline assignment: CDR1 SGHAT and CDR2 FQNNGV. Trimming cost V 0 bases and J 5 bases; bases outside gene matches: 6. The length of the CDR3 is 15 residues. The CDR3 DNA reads TGTGCCAGCAGCTTAGACAGGGGGCCGTTGAACGAGCAGTACTTC. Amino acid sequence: CASSLDRGPLNEQYF.

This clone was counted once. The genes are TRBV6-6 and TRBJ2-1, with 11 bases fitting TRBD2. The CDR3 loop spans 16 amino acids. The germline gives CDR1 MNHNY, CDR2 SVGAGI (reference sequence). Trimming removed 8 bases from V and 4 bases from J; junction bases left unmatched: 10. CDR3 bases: TGTGCCAGCGTCGCTAGCGGGGGGTTAGGATACAATGAGCAGTTCTTC. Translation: CASVASGGLGYNEQFF.

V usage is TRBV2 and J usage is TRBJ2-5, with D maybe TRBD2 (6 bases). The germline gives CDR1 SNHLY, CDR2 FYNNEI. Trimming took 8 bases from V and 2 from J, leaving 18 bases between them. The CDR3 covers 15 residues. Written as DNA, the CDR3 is TGTGCCAGCGAACCGGGAGAGGACCATCAAGAGACCCAGTACTTC. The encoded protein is CASEPGEDHQETQYF.

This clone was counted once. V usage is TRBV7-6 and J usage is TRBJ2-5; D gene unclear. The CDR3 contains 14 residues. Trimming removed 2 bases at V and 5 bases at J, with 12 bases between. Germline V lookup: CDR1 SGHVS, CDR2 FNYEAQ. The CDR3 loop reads CASSLTRVGETQYF. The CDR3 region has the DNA TGTGCCAGCAGCTTAACACGGGTTGGTGAGACCCAGTACTTC.

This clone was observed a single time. CDR3 DNA sequence: TGTGCCAGCAGCTTAGTATCCCCCCAGGGAGGCGGGGAGCTGTTTTTT. As protein: CASSLVSPQGGGELFF. The J gene is TRBJ2-2, the V gene TRBV11-2; D possibly corresponds to TRBD2 (6 bases). CDR3 size: 16 residues. From germline, CDR1 is SGHAT and CDR2 FQNNGV. V was trimmed by 1 base and J by 7 bases, leaving 16 bases between them.

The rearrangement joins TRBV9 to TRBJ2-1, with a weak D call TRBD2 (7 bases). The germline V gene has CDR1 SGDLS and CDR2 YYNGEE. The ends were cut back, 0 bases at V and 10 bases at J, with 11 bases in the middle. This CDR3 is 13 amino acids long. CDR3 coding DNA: TGTGCCAGCAGCGTAGGGCGGGGGACAGAGCAGTTCTTC. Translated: CASSVGRGTEQFF.

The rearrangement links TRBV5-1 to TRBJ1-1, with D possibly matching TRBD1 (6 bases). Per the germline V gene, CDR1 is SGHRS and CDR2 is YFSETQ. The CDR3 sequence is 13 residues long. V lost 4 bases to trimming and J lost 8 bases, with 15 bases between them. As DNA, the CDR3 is TGCGCCAGCAGCGCCCTAACAGGGTCGGAAGCTTTCTTT. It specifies CASSALTGSEAFF.

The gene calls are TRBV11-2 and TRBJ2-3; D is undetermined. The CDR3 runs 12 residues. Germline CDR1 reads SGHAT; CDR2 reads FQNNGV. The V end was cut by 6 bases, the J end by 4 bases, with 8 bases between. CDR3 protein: CASRDLADTQYF. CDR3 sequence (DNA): TGTGCCAGCAGAGACTTGGCAGATACGCAGTATTTT.

The CDR3 nucleotides are TGTGCCAGCAGTTACCCTAGCGGGGAGGGTAAAGAGACCCAGTACTTC. This sequence encodes CASSYPSGEGKETQYF. The chain is built from TRBV6-5 and TRBJ2-5; 9 bases agree with TRBD2. The V gene's germline CDR1 is MNHEY and CDR2 SVGAGI. The CDR3 spans 16 residues. Trimming removed 2 bases from V and 3 bases from J; junction bases left unmatched: 7.

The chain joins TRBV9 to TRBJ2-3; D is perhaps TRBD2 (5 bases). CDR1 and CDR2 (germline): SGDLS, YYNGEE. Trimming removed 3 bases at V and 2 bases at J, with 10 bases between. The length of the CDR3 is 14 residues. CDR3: CASSAQLVTDTQYF. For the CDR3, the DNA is TGTGCCAGCAGCGCCCAACTAGTCACAGATACGCAGTATTTT.

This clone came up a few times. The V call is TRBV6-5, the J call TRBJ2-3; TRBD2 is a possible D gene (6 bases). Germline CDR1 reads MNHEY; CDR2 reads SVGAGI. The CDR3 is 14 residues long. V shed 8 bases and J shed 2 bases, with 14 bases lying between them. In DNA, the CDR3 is TGTGCCAGCCACCGGGACTCCTCCACAGATACGCAGTATTTT. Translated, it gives CASHRDSSTDTQYF.

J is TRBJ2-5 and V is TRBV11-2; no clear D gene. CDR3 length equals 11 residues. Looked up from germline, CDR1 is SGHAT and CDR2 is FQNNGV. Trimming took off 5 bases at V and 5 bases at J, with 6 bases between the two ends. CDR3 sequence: CASSQRETQYF. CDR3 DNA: TGTGCCAGCAGCCAGAGGGAGACCCAGTACTTC.

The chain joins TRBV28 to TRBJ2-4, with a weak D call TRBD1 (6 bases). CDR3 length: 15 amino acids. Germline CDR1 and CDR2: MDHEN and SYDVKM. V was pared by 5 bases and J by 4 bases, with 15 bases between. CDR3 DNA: TGTGCCAGCAGTCCGCAGGGGACCCGGAAAAACATTCAGTACTTC. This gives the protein CASSPQGTRKNIQYF. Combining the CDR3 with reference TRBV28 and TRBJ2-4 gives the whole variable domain DVKVTQSSRYLVKRTGEKVFLECVQDMDHENMFWYRQDPGLGLRLIYFSYDVKMKEKGDIPEGYSVSREKKERFSLILESASTNQTSMYLCASSPQGTRKNIQYFGAGTRLSVL.